The 5 T cell receptor beta chains below come from one sample, sequenced in a study of OX40 agonist ivuxolimab in advanced cancers. Clones were sequenced by immunoSEQ multiplex PCR, and TCRdb holds only the in-frame ones, with some missing. The sample lists around 17,000 clones; approximately 83% were seen once. Sequencing used CD4+ or CD8+ T cells sorted from blood, obtained in a trial of the OX40 agonist ivuxolimab. These receptors originate from an adult with an advanced solid tumor such as melanoma, head and neck, liver or kidney cancer.

CDR3 bases: TGTGCCAGCAGCAACTCTCAGGGGCCCTACTACAATGAGCAGTTCTTC. Protein product: CASSNSQGPYYNEQFF. This rearrangement joins TRBV28 to TRBJ2-1; perhaps TRBD1 as D (6 bases). The CDR3 has 16 amino acids. Trimming cost V 6 bases and J 3 bases, with 18 bases left between them. Per the germline V gene, CDR1 is MDHEN and CDR2 is SYDVKM.

The V call is TRBV9, the J call TRBJ2-1; TRBD2 agrees at 8 bases. This CDR3 contains 13 residues. CDR1 and CDR2 from the germline V gene are SGDLS and YYNGEE. With 3 bases clipped from V and 6 bases from J, the junction kept 2 bases outside the gene matches. CDR3 residues: CASSGAGGNEQFF. The CDR3 DNA follows: TGTGCCAGCAGCGGCGCGGGGGGCAATGAGCAGTTCTTC.

The chain has TRBV9 and TRBJ2-7; 8 nucleotides match TRBD2. This CDR3 has 15 residues. The junction had 12 bases not matched to a gene; V was cut back by 3 bases and J by 7 bases. Germline CDR1 is SGDLS and CDR2 is YYNGEE. For the CDR3, the DNA is TGTGCCAGCAGCGAAAGCGGGAGTGTACGGGAAGAGCAGTACTTC. Translated: CASSESGSVREEQYF. Full variable domain (outside the CDR3, taken from reference TRBV9 and TRBJ2-7): DSGVTQTPKHLITATGQRVTLRCSPRSGDLSVYWYQQSLDQGLQFLIQYYNGEERAKGNILERFSAQQFPDLHSELNLSSLELGDSALYFCASSESGSVREEQYFGPGTRLTVT.

The V gene is TRBV6-5, the J gene TRBJ2-2; 11 bases are shared with TRBD1. The CDR3 is 15 residues long. Trimming at V came to 10 bases and at J to 6 bases, leaving 10 bases not matched to a gene. Germline V lookup: CDR1 MNHEY, CDR2 SVGAGI. The DNA for the CDR3 is TGTGCCACTCTCGGACAGGGGGCGCTTTCCGGGGAGCTGTTTTTT. Its translation is CATLGQGALSGELFF.

This chain joins TRBV7-9 and TRBJ2-2; D not resolved. Germline CDR1 reads SEHNR; CDR2 reads FQNEAQ (reference sequence). CDR3 size: 15 residues. V lost 2 bases and J lost 0, with 7 bases in between. CDR3 in amino acids: CASSLRDPNTGELFF. The CDR3 DNA reads as TGTGCCAGCAGCTTAAGGGATCCGAACACCGGGGAGCTGTTTTTT.